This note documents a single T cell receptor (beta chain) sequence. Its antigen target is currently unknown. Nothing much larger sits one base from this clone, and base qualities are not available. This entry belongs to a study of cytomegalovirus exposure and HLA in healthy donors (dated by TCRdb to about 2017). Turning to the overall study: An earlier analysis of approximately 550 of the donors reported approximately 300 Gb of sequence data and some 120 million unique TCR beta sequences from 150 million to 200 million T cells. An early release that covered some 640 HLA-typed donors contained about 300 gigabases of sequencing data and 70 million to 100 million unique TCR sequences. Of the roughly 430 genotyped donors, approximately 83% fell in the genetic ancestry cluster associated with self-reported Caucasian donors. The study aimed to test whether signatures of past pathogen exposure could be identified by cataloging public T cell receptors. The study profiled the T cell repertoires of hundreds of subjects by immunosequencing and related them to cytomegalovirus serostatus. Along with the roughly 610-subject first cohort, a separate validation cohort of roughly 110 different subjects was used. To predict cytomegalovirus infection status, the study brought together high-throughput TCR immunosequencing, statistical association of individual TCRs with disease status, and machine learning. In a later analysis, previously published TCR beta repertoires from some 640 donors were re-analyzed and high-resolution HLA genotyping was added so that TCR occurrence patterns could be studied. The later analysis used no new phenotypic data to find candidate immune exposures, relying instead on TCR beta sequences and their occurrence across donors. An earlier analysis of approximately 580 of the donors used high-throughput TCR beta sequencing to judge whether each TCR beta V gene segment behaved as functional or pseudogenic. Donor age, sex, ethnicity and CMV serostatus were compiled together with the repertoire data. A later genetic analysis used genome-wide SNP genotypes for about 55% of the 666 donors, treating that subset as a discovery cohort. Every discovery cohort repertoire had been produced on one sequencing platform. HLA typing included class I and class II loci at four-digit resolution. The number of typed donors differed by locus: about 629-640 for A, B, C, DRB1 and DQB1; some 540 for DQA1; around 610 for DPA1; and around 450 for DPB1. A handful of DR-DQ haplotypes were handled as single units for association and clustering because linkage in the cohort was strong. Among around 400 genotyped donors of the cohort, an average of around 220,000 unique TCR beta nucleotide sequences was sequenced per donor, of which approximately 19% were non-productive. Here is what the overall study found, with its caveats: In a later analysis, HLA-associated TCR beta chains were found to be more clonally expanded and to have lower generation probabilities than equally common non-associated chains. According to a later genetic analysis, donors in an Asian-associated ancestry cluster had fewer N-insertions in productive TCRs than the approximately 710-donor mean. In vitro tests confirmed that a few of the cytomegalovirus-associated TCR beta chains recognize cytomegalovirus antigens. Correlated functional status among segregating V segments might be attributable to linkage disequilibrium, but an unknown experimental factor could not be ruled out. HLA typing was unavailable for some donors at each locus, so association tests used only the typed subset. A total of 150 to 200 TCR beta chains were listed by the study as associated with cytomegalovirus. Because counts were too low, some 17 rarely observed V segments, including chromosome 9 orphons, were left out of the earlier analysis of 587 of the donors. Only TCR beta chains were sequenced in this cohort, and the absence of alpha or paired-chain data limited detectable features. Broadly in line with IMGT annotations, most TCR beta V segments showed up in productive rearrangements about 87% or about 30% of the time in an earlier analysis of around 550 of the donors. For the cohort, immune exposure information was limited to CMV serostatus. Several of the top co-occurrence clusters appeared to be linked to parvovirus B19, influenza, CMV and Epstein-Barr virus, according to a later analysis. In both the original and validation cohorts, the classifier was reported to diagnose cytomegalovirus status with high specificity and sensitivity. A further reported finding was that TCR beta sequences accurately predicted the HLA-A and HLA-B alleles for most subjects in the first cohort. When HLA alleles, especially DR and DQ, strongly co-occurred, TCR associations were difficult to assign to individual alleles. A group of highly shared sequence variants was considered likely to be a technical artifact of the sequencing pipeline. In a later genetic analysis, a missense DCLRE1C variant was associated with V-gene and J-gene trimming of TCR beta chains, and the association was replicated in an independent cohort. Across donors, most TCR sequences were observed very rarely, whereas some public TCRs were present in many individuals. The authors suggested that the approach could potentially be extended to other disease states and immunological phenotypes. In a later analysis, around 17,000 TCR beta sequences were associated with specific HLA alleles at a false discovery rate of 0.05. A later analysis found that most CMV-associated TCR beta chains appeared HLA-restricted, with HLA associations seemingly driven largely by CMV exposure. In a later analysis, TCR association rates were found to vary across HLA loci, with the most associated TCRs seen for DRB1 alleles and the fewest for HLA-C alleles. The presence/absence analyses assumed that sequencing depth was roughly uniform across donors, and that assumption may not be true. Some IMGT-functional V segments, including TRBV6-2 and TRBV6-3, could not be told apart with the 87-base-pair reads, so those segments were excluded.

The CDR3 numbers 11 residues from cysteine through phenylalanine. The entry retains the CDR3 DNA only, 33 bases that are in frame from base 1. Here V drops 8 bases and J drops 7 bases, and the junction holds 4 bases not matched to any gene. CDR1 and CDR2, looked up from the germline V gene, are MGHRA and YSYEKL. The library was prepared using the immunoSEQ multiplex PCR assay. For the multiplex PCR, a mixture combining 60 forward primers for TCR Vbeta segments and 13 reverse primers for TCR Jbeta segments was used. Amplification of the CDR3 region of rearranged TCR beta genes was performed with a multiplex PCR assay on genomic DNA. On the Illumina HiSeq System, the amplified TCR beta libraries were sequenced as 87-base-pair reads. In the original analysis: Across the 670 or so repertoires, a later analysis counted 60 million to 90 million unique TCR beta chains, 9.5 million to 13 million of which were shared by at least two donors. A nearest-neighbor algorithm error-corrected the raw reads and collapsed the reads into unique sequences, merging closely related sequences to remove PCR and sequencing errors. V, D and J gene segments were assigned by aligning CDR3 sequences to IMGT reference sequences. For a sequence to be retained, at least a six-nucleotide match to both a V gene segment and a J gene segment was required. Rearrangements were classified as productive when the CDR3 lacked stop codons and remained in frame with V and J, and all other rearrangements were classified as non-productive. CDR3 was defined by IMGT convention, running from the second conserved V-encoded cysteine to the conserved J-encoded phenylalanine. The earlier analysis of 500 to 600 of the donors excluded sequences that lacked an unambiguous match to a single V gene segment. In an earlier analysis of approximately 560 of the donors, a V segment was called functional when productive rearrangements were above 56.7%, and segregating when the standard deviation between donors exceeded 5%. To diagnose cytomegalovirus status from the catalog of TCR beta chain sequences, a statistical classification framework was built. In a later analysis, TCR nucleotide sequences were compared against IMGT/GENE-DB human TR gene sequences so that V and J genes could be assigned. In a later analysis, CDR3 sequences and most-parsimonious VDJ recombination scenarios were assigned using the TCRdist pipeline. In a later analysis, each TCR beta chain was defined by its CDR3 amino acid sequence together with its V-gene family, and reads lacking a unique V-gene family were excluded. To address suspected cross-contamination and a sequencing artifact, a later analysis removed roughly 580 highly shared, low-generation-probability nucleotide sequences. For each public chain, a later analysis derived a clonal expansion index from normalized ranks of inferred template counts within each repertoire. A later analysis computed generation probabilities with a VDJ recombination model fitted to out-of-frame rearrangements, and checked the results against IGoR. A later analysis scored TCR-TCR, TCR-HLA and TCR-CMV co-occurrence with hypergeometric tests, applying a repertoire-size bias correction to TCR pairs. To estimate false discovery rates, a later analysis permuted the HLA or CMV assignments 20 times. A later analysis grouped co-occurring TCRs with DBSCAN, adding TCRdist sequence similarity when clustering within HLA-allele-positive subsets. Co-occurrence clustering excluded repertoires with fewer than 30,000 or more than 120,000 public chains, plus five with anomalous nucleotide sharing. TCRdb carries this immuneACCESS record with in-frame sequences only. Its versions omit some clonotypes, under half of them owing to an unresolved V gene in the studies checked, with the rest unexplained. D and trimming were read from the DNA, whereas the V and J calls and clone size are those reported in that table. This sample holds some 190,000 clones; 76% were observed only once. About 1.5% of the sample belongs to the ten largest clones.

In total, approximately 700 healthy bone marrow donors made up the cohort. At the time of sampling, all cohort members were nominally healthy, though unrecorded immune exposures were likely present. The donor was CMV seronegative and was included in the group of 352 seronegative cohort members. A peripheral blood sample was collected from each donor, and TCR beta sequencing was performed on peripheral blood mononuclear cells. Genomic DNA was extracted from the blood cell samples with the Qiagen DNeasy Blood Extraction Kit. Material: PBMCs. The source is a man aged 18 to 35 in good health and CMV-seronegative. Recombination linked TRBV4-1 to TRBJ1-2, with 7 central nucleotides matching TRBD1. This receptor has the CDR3 CASRQGSGYTF. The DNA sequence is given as TGCGCCAGCCGACAGGGTTCTGGCTACACCTTC.